The rows below give T cell receptor beta chains drawn from one sample of a study of radiation and T cells in renal cell carcinoma. Clones were sequenced by immunoSEQ multiplex PCR, and TCRdb holds only the in-frame ones, with some missing. In the table there are about 130,000 clones, about four fifths of which are singletons. The source material was blood, sampled from a patient whose treatment included radiotherapy and nephrectomy. These receptors were obtained from a woman aged 55-70 years with renal cell carcinoma. CDR3s include the opening cysteine and the closing phenylalanine or tryptophan. Each record gives: J gene, V gene, D gene, clone size, CDR3 protein, CDR3 DNA. A D gene is named only where the DNA matches it firmly. Not all rows give a size; the values are once, few, many and, for expanded clones, a class.

>TRBJ1-1|TRBV19|TRBD1|few
CASGQGNTEAFF
TGTGCCAGCGGACAGGGGAACACTGAAGCTTTCTTT
>TRBJ2-3|TRBV6-5|NA|NA
CASSYPAPSTDTQYF
TGTGCCAGCAGTTACCCGGCACCCAGCACAGATACGCAGTATTTT
>TRBJ1-1|TRBV20-1|NA|few
CSARDEGVAFF
TGCAGTGCTAGAGATGAGGGAGTAGCTTTCTTT
>TRBJ1-1|TRBV29-1|NA|few
CSCQPGLNTEAFF
TGCAGCTGTCAGCCGGGCTTGAACACTGAAGCTTTCTTT
>TRBJ1-1|TRBV21-1|NA|NA
CASSGWMEDTEAFF
TGTGCCAGCAGCGGATGGATGGAGGACACTGAAGCTTTCTTT
>TRBJ2-7|TRBV5-1|NA|once
CASSLAYANSYEQYF
TGCGCCAGCAGCTTGGCCTATGCAAATTCCTACGAGCAGTACTTC
>TRBJ2-4|TRBV11-2|NA|NA
CASSSPGALAKNIQYF
TGTGCCAGCAGCTCCCCGGGGGCTTTGGCCAAAAACATTCAGTACTTC
>TRBJ2-7|TRBV6-5|NA|NA
CASSYSWDSYEQYF
TGTGCCAGCAGTTACTCTTGGGATTCCTACGAGCAGTACTTC
>TRBJ2-3|TRBV6-5|NA|NA
CASRRLGDTQYF
TGTGCCAGCAGACGACTGGGGGATACGCAGTATTTT
>TRBJ2-2|TRBV30|TRBD2|once
CALTSGKMGTGELFF
TGTGCCTTGACTAGCGGGAAGATGGGCACCGGGGAGCTGTTTTTT
>TRBJ2-2|TRBV9|NA|NA
CATAGDGNTGELFF
TGTGCCACGGCAGGGGACGGTAACACCGGGGAGCTGTTTTTT
>TRBJ1-3|TRBV5-1|NA|NA
CASSPTSPGRSGNTIYF
TGCGCCAGCAGCCCCACTTCGCCGGGCCGCTCTGGAAACACCATATATTTT
>TRBJ2-7|TRBV28|TRBD1|NA
CASSLDRGHEQYF
TGTGCCAGCAGTTTGGACAGGGGCCACGAGCAGTACTTC
>TRBJ2-7|TRBV16|TRBD2|NA
CASSHGTGTGGQYF
TGTGCCAGCAGCCATGGAACGGGTACGGGGGGGCAGTACTTC
>TRBJ1-1|TRBV27|NA|NA
CASSLRGLYAEAFF
TGTGCCAGCAGTTTACGGGGGCTGTACGCTGAAGCTTTCTTT
>TRBJ2-5|TRBV9|NA|NA
CASSARTQETQYF
TGTGCCAGCAGCGCACGGACCCAAGAGACCCAGTACTTC
>TRBJ2-1|TRBV13|TRBD2|NA
CASSTTGLAGGQGEFF
TGTGCCAGCAGCACAACGGGACTAGCGGGGGGGCAGGGTGAGTTCTTC
>TRBJ2-1|TRBV10-3|TRBD1|once
CAISEPRGNEQFF
TGTGCCATCAGTGAACCCAGGGGGAATGAGCAGTTCTTC
>TRBJ2-4|TRBV28|TRBD1|NA
CASSETGDLAKNIQYF
TGTGCCAGCAGCGAGACAGGGGATTTAGCCAAAAACATTCAGTACTTC
>TRBJ2-5|TRBV30|TRBD1|NA
CARQGPVETQYF
TGTGCTCGACAGGGCCCCGTTGAGACCCAGTACTTC
>TRBJ2-1|TRBV7-3|TRBD1|NA
CASSLGTGDNEQFF
TGTGCCAGCAGCTTAGGGACAGGAGACAATGAGCAGTTCTTC
>TRBJ1-1|TRBV19|NA|NA
CASSGERQGGGEAFF
TGTGCCAGTAGTGGAGAGCGGCAGGGCGGTGGTGAAGCTTTCTTT
>TRBJ2-3|TRBV4-1|NA|NA
CASSQLGPGERPGTDTQYF
TGCGCCAGCAGCCAGTTAGGACCGGGCGAGCGGCCAGGTACAGATACGCAGTATTTT
>TRBJ1-5|TRBV19|NA|NA
CASSIKGLSNQPQHF
TGTGCCAGTAGTATAAAGGGTCTAAGCAATCAGCCCCAGCATTTT
>TRBJ1-2|TRBV19|NA|NA
CASSMAPANYGYTF
TGTGCCAGTAGTATGGCACCCGCTAACTATGGCTACACCTTC
>TRBJ1-4|TRBV28|NA|NA
CASSFRGAGEKLFF
TGTGCCAGCAGTTTTAGGGGGGCAGGGGAAAAACTGTTTTTT
>TRBJ1-4|TRBV5-1|TRBD1|few
CASSTTPGTGQVENEKLFF
TGCGCCAGCAGCACCACACCCGGGACAGGGCAGGTCGAAAATGAAAAACTGTTTTTT
>TRBJ1-1|TRBV4-3|NA|NA
CASSQAGTEAFF
TGCGCCAGCAGCCAAGCTGGGACTGAAGCTTTCTTT
>TRBJ1-1|TRBV2|TRBD1|NA
CASRADRGNTEAFF
TGTGCCAGCAGAGCTGACAGGGGGAACACTGAAGCTTTCTTT
>TRBJ1-2|TRBV28|NA|NA
CASSLRPLRDFYGYTF
TGTGCCAGCAGTTTGAGGCCGTTGAGGGATTTCTATGGCTACACCTTC
>TRBJ1-3|TRBV6-6|NA|NA
CASSLNAPEGNTIYF
TGTGCCAGCAGTCTGAATGCCCCCGAAGGAAACACCATATATTTT
>TRBJ2-1|TRBV19|TRBD1|NA
CASSTMGQPAHEQFF
TGTGCCAGTAGTACTATGGGACAGCCAGCCCATGAGCAGTTCTTC
>TRBJ2-5|TRBV11-3|TRBD2|once
CASSWGGIETQYF
TGTGCCAGCAGTTGGGGGGGGATCGAGACCCAGTACTTC
>TRBJ2-7|TRBV4-3|NA|NA
CASSPSGTNGYEQYF
TGCGCCAGCAGCCCCTCCGGGACCAACGGATACGAGCAGTACTTC
>TRBJ2-1|TRBV7-9|TRBD2|NA
CASSDYTGLAGNEQFF
TGTGCCAGCAGCGACTACACGGGACTAGCGGGAAACGAGCAGTTCTTC
>TRBJ2-1|TRBV6-6|NA|once
CASSYGPSYNEQFF
TGTGCCAGCAGTTACGGGCCGAGCTACAATGAGCAGTTCTTC
>TRBJ2-7|TRBV27|TRBD1|NA
CASSLTGTGDYEQYF
TGTGCCAGCAGTTTAACCGGGACAGGGGATTACGAGCAGTACTTC
>TRBJ1-2|TRBV7-6|TRBD1|once
CASSPRPLTGGKNGYTF
TGTGCCAGCAGCCCAAGGCCTTTGACAGGGGGGAAAAACGGCTACACCTTC
>TRBJ1-2|TRBV7-9|NA|NA
CASRSQVEYGYTF
TGTGCCAGCAGGTCACAGGTAGAATATGGCTACACCTTC
>TRBJ2-6|TRBV5-1|TRBD2|NA
CASSVAGVSGANVLTF
TGCGCCAGCAGCGTGGCGGGGGTATCTGGGGCCAACGTCCTGACTTTC
>TRBJ1-1|TRBV6-1|NA|NA
CASSGRVSPFF
TGTGCCAGCAGTGGCAGGGTTTCTCCTTTCTTT
>TRBJ1-4|TRBV29-1|TRBD1|NA
CSVVDRGIEKLFF
TGCAGCGTTGTAGACAGGGGGATCGAAAAACTGTTTTTT
>TRBJ1-2|TRBV27|NA|few
CASSPEGTYRGYTF
TGTGCCAGCAGCCCTGAGGGGACCTATCGGGGCTACACCTTC
>TRBJ2-2|TRBV4-1|TRBD1|NA
CASSQGGRGTWRAGELFF
TGCGCCAGCAGCCAAGGAGGCAGGGGGACATGGCGAGCCGGGGAGCTGTTTTTT
>TRBJ2-2|TRBV7-9|TRBD2|NA
CASSSLTSELTGELFF
TGTGCCAGCAGCTCGCTGACTAGCGAGTTGACCGGGGAGCTGTTTTTT
>TRBJ2-7|TRBV27|NA|NA
CASRRAGLDFYEQYF
TGTGCCAGCAGAAGGGCAGGCTTAGATTTCTACGAGCAGTACTTC
>TRBJ1-2|TRBV6-1|NA|NA
CASSPGFDGYTF
TGTGCCAGCAGTCCCGGTTTCGATGGCTACACCTTC
>TRBJ2-7|TRBV27|NA|NA
CASSLSVSYEQYF
TGTGCCAGCAGTTTAAGCGTCTCCTACGAGCAGTACTTC
>TRBJ1-5|TRBV6-5|NA|once
CASSSDQPQHF
TGTGCCAGCAGTTCGGATCAGCCCCAGCATTTT
>TRBJ1-2|TRBV30|NA|NA
CAWSAVNREVGGYTF
TGTGCCTGGAGTGCGGTTAACAGGGAGGTTGGTGGCTACACCTTC
>TRBJ2-7|TRBV28|TRBD1|NA
CASSLEGLPGGHEQYF
TGTGCCAGCAGTTTAGAAGGTCTGCCAGGGGGCCACGAGCAGTACTTC
>TRBJ1-2|TRBV5-1|TRBD1|NA
CASSFGTGANYGYTF
TGCGCCAGCAGCTTTGGGACAGGGGCTAACTATGGCTACACCTTC
>TRBJ2-7|TRBV6-5|NA|once
CASSYRPEGAEQYF
TGTGCCAGCAGTTACCGTCCAGAAGGTGCCGAGCAGTACTTC
>TRBJ1-2|TRBV10-3|NA|NA
CAISEEENYGYTF
TGTGCCATCAGTGAGGAGGAGAACTATGGCTACACCTTC
>TRBJ1-1|TRBV7-9|NA|NA
CASSLDISTEAFF
TGTGCTAGCAGCTTAGACATCTCCACTGAAGCTTTCTTT
>TRBJ1-3|TRBV30|NA|NA
CAWSVPIGNTIYF
TGTGCCTGGAGTGTACCGATTGGAAACACCATATATTTT